This T cell receptor (beta chain) emerged from a study of early T cells in non-severe SARS-CoV-2 infection. This clonotype has a handful of counts. Using its own MiXCR run on the 5' RACE reads, TCRdb lists one record per CDR3 protein. The table lists tens of thousands of distinct CDR3 sequences, about 15% of them singletons, with about 4% in the top ten. This CDR3 has 15 residues. In germline, CDR1 is MDHEN, CDR2 SYDVKM. The V and J ends lost 6 bases and 5 bases respectively, with 20 bases between them. The clonotype was recovered from an adult who was a healthcare worker with PCR-confirmed SARS-CoV-2 infection or an uninfected control (not recorded which). The V gene is TRBV28, the J gene TRBJ2-7; D possibly corresponds to TRBD1 (5 bases). The sample consisted of whole blood, taken at baseline. CDR3 coding DNA: TGTGCCAGCAGGCTCACCTATAGGGGAACCCACGAGCAGTACTTC. Its protein is CASRLTYRGTHEQYF.